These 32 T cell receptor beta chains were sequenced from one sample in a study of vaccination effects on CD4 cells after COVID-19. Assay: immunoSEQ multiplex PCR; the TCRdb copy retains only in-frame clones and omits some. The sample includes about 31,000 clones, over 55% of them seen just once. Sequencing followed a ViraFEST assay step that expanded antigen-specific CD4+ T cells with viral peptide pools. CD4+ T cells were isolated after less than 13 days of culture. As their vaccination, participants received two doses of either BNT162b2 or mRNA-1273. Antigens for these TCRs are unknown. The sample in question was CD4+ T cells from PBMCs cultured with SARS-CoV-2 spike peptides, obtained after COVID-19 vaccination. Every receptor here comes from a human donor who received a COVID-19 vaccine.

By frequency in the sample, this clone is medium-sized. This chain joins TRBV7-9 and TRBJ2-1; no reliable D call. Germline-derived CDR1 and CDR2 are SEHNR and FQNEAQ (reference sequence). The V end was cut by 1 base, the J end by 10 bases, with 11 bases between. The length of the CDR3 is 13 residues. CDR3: CASSLDYGWEQFF. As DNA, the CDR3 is TGTGCCAGCAGCTTAGATTACGGGTGGGAGCAGTTCTTC.

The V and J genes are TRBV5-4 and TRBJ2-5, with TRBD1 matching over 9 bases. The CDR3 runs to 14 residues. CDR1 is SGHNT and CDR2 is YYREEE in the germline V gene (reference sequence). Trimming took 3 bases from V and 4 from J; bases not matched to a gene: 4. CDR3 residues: CASSSQGAAETQYF. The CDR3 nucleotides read TGTGCCAGCAGCTCACAGGGGGCGGCAGAGACCCAGTACTTC.

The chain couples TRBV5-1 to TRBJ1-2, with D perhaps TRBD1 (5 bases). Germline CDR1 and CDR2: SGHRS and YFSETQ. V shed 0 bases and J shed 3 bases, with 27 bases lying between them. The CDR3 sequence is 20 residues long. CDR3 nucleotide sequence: TGCGCCAGCAGCTTGGCCTTATGGCCAAGGGGTGGGGGAGACTACTATGGCTACACCTTC. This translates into CASSLALWPRGGGDYYGYTF.

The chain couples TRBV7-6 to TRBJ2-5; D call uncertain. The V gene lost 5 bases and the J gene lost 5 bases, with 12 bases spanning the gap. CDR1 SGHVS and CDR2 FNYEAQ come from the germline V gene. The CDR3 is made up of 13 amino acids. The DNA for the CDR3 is TGTGCCAGCAGCGCGGCGGCGTCGGAGACCCAGTACTTC. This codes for CASSAAASETQYF.

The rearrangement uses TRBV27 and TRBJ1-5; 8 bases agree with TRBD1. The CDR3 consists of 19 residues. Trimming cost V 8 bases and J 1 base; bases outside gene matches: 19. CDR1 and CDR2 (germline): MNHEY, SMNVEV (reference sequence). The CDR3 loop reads CASGDTRGRWSRSNQPQHF. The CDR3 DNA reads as TGTGCCAGCGGGGATACCAGGGGGCGTTGGAGCCGGAGCAATCAGCCCCAGCATTTT.

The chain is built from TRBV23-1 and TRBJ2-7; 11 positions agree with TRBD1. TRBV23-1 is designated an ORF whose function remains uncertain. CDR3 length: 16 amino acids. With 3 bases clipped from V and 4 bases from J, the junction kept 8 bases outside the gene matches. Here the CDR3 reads CASSHQAGQGGYEQYF. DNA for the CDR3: TGCGCCAGCAGTCACCAAGCGGGACAGGGGGGGTACGAGCAGTACTTC.

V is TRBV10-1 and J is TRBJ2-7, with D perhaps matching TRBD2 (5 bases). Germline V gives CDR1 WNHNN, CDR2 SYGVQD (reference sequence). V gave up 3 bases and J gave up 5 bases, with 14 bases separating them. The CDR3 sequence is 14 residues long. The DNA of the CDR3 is TGCGCCAGCAGTGACGCGGGTCGTTATGACGAGCAGTACTTC. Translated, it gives CASSDAGRYDEQYF.

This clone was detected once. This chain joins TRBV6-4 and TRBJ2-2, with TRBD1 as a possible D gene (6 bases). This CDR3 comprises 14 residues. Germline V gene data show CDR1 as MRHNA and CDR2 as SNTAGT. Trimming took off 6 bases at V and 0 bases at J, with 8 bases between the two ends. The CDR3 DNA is TGTGCCAGCAGAGACAGGCCGAACACCGGGGAGCTGTTTTTT. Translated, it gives CASRDRPNTGELFF.

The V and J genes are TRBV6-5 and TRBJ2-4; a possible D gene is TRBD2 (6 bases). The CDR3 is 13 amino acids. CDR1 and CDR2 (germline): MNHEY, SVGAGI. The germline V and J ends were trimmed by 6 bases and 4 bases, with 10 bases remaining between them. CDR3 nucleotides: TGTGCCAGCAGGCCGGCGGGGAAAAACATTCAGTACTTC. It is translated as CASRPAGKNIQYF.

CDR3 nucleotide sequence: TGCGCCAGCAGCCCACTAGGGTATAGCAATCAGCCCCAGCATTTT. The encoded protein is CASSPLGYSNQPQHF. This rearrangement joins TRBV5-1 to TRBJ1-5; D not resolved. V lost 4 bases and J 0 bases, leaving 11 bases between the germline ends. This CDR3 has 15 residues. CDR1 is SGHRS, CDR2 YFSETQ, per germline. Variable domain in full (rest from reference TRBV5-1 and TRBJ1-5): KAGVTQTPRYLIKTRGQQVTLSCSPISGHRSVSWYQQTPGQGLQFLFEYFSETQRNKGNFPGRFSGRQFSNSRSEMNVSTLELGDSALYLCASSPLGYSNQPQHFGDGTRLSIL.

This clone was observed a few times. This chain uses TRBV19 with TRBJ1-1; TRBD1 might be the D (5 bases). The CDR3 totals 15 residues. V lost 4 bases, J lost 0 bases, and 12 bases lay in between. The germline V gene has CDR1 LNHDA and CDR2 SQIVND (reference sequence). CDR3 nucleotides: TGTGCCAGTAGTAGGGACGGATCGATGAACACTGAAGCTTTCTTT. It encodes CASSRDGSMNTEAFF. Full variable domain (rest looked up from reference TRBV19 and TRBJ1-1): DGGITQSPKYLFRKEGQNVTLSCEQNLNHDAMYWYRQDPGQGLRLIYYSQIVNDFQKGDIAEGYSVSREKKESFPLTVTSAQKNPTAFYLCASSRDGSMNTEAFFGQGTRLTVV.

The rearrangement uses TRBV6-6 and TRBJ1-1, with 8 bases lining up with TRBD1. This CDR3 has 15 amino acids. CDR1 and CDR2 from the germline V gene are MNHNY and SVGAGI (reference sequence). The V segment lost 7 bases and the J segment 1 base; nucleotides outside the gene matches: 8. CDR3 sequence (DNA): TGTGCCAGCACCGAACAGGGGGGGTGGAACACTGAAGCTTTCTTT. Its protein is CASTEQGGWNTEAFF.

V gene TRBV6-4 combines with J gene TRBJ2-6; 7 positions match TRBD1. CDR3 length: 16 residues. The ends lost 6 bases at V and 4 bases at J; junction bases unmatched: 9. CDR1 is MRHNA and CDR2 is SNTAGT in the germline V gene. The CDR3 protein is CASSDRGRTGANVLTF. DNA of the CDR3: TGTGCCAGCAGCGATAGGGGGCGTACCGGGGCCAACGTCCTGACTTTC.

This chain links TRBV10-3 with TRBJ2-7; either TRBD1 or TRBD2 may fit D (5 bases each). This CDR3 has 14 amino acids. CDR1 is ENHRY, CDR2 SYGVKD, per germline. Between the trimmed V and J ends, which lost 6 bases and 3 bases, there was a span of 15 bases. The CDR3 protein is CAISPGTALYEQYF. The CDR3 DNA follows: TGTGCCATCAGCCCCGGGACCGCACTCTACGAGCAGTACTTC.

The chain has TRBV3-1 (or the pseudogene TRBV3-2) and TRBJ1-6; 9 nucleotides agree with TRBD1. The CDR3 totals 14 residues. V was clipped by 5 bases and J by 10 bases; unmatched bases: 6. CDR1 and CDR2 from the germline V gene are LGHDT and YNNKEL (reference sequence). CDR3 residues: CASSTDRGGSPLHF. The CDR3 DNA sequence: TGTGCCAGCAGCACGGACAGGGGCGGATCACCCCTCCACTTT.

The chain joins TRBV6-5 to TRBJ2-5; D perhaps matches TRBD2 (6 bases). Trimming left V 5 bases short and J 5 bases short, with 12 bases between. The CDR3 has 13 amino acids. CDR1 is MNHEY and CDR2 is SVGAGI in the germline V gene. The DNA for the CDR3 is TGTGCCAGCAGTACCCGGGAGTTTGAGACCCAGTACTTC. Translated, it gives CASSTREFETQYF.

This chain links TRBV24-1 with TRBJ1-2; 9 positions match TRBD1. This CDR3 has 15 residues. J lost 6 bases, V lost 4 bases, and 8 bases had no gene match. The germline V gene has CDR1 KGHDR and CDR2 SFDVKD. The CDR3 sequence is CATSDPGQGWDGYTF. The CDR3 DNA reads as TGTGCCACCAGTGACCCGGGACAGGGTTGGGATGGCTACACCTTC.

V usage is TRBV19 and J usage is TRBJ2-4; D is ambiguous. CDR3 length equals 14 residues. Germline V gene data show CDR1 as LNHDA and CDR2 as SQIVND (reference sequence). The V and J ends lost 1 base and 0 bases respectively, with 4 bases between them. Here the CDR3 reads CASSIVGAKNIQYF. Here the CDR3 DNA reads TGTGCCAGTAGTATAGTGGGAGCCAAAAACATTCAGTACTTC. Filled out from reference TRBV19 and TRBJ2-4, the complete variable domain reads DGGITQSPKYLFRKEGQNVTLSCEQNLNHDAMYWYRQDPGQGLRLIYYSQIVNDFQKGDIAEGYSVSREKKESFPLTVTSAQKNPTAFYLCASSIVGAKNIQYFGAGTRLSVL.

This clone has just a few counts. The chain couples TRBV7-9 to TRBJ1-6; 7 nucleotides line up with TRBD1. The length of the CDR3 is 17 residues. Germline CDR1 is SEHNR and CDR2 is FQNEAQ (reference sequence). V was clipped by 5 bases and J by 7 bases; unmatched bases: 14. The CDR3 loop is CASSPAQMGQKNSPLHF. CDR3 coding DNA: TGTGCCAGCAGCCCAGCGCAGATGGGACAGAAGAATTCACCCCTCCACTTT.

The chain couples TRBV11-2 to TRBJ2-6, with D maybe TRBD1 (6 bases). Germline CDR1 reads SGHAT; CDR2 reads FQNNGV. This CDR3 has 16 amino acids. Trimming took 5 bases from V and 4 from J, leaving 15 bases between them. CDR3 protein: CASSPLGGTGANVLTF. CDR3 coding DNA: TGTGCCAGCAGCCCTCTCGGTGGGACAGGGGCCAACGTCCTGACTTTC.

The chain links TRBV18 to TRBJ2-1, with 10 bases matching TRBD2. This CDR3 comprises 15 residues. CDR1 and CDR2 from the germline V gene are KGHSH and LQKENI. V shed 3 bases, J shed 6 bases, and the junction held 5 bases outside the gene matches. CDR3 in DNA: TGTGCCAGCTCACCCGTAGCGGGGGGCTTCAATGAGCAGTTCTTC. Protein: CASSPVAGGFNEQFF. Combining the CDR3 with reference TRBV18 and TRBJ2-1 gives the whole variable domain NAGVMQNPRHLVRRRGQEARLRCSPMKGHSHVYWYRQLPEEGLKFMVYLQKENIIDESGMPKERFSAEFPKEGPSILRIQQVVRGDSAAYFCASSPVAGGFNEQFFGPGTRLTVL.

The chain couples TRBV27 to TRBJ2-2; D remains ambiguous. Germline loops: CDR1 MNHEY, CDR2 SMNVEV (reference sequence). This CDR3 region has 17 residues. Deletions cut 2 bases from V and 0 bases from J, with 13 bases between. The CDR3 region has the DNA TGTGCCAGCAGTTTAAATCTTTTTGTGGCGAACACCGGGGAGCTGTTTTTT. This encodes CASSLNLFVANTGELFF.

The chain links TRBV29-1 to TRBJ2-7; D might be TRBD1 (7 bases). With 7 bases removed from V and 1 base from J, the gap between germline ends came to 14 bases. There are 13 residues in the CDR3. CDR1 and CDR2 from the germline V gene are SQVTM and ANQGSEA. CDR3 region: CSAVRGQSYEQYF. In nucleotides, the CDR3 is TGCAGCGCCGTGCGGGGACAGTCCTACGAGCAGTACTTC.

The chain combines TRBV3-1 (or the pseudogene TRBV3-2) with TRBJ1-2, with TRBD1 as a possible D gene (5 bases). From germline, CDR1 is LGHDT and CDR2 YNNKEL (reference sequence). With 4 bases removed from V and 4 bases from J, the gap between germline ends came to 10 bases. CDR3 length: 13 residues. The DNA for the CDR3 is TGTGCCAGCAGCCTGGGGCAGGGCTATGGCTACACCTTC. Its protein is CASSLGQGYGYTF.

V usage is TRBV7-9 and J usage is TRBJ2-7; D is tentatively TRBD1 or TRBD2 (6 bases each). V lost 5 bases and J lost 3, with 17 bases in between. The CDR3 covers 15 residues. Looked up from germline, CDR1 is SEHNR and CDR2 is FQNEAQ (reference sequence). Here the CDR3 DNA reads TGTGCCAGCAGCCCCGGTTGGGGGGCAGGCTACGAGCAGTACTTC. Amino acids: CASSPGWGAGYEQYF. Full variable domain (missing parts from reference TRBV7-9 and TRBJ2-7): DTGVSQNPRHKITKRGQNVTFRCDPISEHNRLYWYRQTLGQGPEFLTYFQNEAQLEKSRLLSDRFSAERPKGSFSTLEIQRTEQGDSAMYLCASSPGWGAGYEQYFGPGTRLTVT.

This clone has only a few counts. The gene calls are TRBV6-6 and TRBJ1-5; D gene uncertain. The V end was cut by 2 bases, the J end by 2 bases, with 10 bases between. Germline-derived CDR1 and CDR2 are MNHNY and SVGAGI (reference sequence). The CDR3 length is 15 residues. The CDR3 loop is CASSYDRQGNQPQHF. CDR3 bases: TGTGCCAGCAGTTACGACCGCCAGGGCAATCAGCCCCAGCATTTT.

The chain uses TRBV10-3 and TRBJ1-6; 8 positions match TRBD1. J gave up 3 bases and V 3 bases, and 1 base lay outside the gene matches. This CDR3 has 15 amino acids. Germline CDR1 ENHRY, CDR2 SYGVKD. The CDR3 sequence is CAISEGTGYNSPLHF. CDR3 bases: TGTGCCATCAGTGAAGGGACAGGCTATAATTCACCCCTCCACTTT.

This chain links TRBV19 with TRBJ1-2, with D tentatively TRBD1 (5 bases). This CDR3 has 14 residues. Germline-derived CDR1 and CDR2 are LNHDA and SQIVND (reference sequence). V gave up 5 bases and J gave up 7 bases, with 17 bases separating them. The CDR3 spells CASSPDRGRGGYTF. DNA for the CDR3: TGTGCCAGTAGTCCCGACCGGGGTAGGGGTGGCTACACCTTC.

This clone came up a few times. The CDR3 DNA reads TGTGCCAGCACCCCCCGACAGGGGATTTATGGCTACACCTTC. It is translated as CASTPRQGIYGYTF. The genes are TRBV6-5 and TRBJ1-2, with 8 bases fitting TRBD1. CDR3 length: 14 amino acids. V lost 7 bases and J lost 5; bases outside the gene matches: 9. Germline assignment: CDR1 MNHEY and CDR2 SVGAGI.

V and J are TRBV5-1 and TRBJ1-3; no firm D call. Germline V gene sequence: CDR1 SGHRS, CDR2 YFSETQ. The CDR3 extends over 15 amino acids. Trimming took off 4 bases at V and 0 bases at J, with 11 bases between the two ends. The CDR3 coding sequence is TGCGCCAGCAGCCCCGAACTCATCTCTGGAAACACCATATATTTT. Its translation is CASSPELISGNTIYF.

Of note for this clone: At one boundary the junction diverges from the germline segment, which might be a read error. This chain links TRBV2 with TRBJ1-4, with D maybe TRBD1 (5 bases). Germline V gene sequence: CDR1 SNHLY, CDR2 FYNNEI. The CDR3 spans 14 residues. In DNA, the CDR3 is TGCGCCTGTCGAAGTTTCAGGGTTAATGAAAAACTGTTTTTT. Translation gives CACRSFRVNEKLFF.

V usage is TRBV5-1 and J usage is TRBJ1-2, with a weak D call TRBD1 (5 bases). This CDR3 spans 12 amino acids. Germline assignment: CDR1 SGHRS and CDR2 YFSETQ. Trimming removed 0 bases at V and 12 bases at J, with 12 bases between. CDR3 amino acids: CASSLAGAADTF. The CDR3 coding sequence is TGCGCCAGCAGCTTGGCCGGGGCGGCGGACACCTTC. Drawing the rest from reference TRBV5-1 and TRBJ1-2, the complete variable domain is KAGVTQTPRYLIKTRGQQVTLSCSPISGHRSVSWYQQTPGQGLQFLFEYFSETQRNKGNFPGRFSGRQFSNSRSEMNVSTLELGDSALYLCASSLAGAADTFGSGTRLTVV.